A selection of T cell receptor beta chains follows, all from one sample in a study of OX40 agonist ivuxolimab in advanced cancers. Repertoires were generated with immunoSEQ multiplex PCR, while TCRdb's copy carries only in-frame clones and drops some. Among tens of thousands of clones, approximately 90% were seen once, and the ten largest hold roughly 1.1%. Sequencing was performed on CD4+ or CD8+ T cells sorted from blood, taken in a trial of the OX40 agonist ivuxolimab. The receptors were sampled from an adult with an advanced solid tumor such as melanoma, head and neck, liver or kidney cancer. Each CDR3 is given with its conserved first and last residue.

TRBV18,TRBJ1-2,CATKDRTGGGSNYTF
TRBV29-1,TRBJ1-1,CSVDGGTEAFF
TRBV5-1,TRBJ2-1,CASSFGGNNEQFF
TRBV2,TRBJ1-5,CASSGFGGGGQPQHF
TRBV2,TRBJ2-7,CASSEEGQAVYEQYF
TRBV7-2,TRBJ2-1,CASSRYSYNEQFF
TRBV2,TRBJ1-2,CASSDAGLAGVGYGYTF
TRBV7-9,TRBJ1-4,CASSLGGQFNEKLFF
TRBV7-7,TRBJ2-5,CASSPGLGFETQYF
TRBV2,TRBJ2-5,CASSAGWKETQYF
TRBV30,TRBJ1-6,CAWSLYQGGSPLHF
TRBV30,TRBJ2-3,CAWSRDTNTDTQYF
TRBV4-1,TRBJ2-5,CASSPGTSVEETQYF
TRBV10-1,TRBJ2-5,CASSDSGSGQETQYF
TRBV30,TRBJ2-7,CAWSRLAGYNEQYF
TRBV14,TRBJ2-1,CASSHTSGSRNEQFF
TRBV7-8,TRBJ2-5,CASSFSGGETQYF
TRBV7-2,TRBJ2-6,CASSPDRALSGANVLTF
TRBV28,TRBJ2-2,CATASGETGELFF
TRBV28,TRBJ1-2,CASTALTRGGYTF
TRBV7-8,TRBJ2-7,CASSPRLVSYEQYF
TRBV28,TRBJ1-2,CASSFGREVGYTF
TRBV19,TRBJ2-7,CASSMRENSYEQYF
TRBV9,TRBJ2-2,CASSVEGANTGELFF
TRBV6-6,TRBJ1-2,CASSRRQERIF
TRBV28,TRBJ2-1,CASSFAGTGSPNEQFF
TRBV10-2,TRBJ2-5,CASSESGLGVETQYF
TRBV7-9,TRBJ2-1,CASSLTGTGGVSSYNEQFF
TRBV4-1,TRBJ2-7,CASRHPGQNNEQYF
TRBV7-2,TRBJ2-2,CASSLVATGNTGELFF
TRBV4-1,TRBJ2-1,CASSQATGAGNNEQFF
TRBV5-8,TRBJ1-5,CASKFFGGSWELSNQPQHF
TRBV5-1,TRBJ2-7,CASRRGDETYEQYF
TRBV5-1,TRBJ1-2,CASSRGDSSNYGYTF
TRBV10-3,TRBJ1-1,CAISGGGNTEAFF
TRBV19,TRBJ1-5,CASSVLQGDSNQPQHF
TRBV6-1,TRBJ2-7,CASSVPSTLHEQYF
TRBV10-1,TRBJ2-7,CASNFPDRPQSYEQYF
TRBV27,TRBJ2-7,CASSLGPAAYEQYF
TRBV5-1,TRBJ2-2,CASRTSYLNTGELFF
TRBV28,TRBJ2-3,CASRGSGRGYTQYF
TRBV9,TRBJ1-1,CASSVETGGWTGAFF
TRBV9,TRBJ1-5,CASSLLNRDSACYSNQPQHF
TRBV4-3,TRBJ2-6,CATSRTGAISGANVLTF
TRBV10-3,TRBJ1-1,CAISENRGSTEAFF
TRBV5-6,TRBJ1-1,CASSFYTEAFF
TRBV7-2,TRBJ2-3,CASSLTSGRSDTQYF
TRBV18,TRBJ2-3,CASSPRQGGDTQYF
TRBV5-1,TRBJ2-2,CASSSDTGPGELFF
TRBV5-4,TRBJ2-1,CASSWWLATSSYNEQFF
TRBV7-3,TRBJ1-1,CASSLGPGAETAFF
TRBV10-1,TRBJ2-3,CASSRTRPTDTQYF
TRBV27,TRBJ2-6,CASSLFAGVNSGANVLTF
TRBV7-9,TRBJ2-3,CASSPRGQGFDTQYF
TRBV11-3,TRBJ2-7,CASAGVAGVNEQYF
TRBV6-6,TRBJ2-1,CASRGGRNEQFF
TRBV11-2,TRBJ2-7,CASSLGTVQSYEQYF
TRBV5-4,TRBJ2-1,CASSLGGVGEQFF
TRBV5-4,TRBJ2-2,CASSRDRGLTGELFF